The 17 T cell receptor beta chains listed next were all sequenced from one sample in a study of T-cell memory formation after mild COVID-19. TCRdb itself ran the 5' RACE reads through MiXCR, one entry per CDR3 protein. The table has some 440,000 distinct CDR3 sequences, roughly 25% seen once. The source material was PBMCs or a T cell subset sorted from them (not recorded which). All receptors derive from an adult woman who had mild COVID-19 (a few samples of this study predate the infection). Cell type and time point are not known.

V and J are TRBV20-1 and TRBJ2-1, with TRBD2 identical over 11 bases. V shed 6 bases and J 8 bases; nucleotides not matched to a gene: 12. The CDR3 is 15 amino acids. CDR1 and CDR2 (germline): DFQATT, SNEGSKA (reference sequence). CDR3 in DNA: TGCAGTGCCCAACGACTAGCGGGGATCGGCGATGAGCAGTTCTTC. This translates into CSAQRLAGIGDEQFF.

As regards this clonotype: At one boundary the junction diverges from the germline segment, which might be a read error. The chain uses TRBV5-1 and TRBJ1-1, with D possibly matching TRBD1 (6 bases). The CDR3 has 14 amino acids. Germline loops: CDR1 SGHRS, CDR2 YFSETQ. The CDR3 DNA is TGTGCCAGCAGCTTAGGACAGCGAGGGACTGAAGCTTTCTTT. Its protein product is CASSLGQRGTEAFF.

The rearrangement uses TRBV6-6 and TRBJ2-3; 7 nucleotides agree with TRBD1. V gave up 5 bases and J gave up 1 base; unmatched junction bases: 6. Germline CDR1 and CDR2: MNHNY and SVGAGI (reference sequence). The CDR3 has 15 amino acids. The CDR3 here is CASSAGGSGTDTQYF. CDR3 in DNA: TGTGCCAGCAGTGCAGGGGGTAGCGGCACAGATACGCAGTATTTT.

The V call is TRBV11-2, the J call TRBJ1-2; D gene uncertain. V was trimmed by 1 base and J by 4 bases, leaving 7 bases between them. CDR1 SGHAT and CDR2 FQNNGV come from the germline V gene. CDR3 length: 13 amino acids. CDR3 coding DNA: TGTGCCAGCAGCTTAGTTACCGGCTATGGCTACACCTTC. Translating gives CASSLVTGYGYTF.

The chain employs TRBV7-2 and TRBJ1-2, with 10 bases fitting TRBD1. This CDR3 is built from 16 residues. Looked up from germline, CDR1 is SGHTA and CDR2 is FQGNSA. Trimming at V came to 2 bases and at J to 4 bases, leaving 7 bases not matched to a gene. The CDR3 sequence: CASSLPRTGGGYGYTF. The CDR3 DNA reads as TGTGCCAGCAGCTTACCCCGGACAGGGGGTGGCTATGGCTACACCTTC.

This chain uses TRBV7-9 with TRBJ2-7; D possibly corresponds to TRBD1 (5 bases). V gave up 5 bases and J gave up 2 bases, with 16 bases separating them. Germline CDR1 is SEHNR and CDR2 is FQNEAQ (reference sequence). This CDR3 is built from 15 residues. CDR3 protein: CASSTGGSLAYEQYF. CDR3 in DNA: TGTGCCAGCAGCACAGGCGGCAGTCTCGCCTACGAGCAGTACTTC.

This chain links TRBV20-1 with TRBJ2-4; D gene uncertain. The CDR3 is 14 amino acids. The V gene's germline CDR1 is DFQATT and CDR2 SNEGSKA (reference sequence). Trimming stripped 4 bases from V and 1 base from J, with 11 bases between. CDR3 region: CSATRDVAKNIQYF. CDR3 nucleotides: TGCAGTGCTACCCGCGACGTGGCCAAAAACATTCAGTACTTC.

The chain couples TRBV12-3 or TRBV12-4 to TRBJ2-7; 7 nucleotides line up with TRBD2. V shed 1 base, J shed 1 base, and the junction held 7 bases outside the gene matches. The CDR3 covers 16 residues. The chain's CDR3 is CASSLGWRESSYEQYF. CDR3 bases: TGTGCCAGCAGTTTAGGTTGGCGGGAGAGTTCCTACGAGCAGTACTTC.

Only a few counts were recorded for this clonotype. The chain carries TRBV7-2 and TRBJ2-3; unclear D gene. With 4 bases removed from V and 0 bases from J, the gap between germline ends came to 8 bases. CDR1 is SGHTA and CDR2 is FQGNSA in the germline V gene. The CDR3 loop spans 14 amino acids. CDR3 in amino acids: CASSSAYSTDTQYF. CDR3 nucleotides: TGTGCCAGCAGCTCGGCCTACAGCACAGATACGCAGTATTTT.

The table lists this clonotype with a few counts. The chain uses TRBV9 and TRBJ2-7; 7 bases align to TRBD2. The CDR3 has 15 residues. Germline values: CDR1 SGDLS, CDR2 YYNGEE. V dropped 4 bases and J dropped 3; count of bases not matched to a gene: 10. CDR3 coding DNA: TGTGCCAGCAGCCCCAGCGGGGTGGCAGACTACGAGCAGTACTTC. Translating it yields CASSPSGVADYEQYF.

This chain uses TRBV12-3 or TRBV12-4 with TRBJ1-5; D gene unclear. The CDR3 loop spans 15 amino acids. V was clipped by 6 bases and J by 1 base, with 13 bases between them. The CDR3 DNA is TGTGCCAGCAGCCCTAGACTTGGAAGCAATCAGCCCCAGCATTTT. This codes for CASSPRLGSNQPQHF.

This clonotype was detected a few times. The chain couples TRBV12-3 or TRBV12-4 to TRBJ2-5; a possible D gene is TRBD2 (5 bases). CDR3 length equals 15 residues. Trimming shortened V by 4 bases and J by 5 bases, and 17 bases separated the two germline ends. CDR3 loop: CASSSEQLGRETQYF. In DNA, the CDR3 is TGTGCCAGCAGTTCCGAACAACTAGGGCGGGAGACCCAGTACTTC.

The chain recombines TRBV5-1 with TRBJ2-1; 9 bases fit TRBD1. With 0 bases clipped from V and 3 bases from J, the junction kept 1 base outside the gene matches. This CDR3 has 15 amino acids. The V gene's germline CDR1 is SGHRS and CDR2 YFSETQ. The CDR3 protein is CASSLGDRVYNEQFF. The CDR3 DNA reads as TGCGCCAGCAGCTTGGGGGACAGGGTCTACAATGAGCAGTTCTTC.

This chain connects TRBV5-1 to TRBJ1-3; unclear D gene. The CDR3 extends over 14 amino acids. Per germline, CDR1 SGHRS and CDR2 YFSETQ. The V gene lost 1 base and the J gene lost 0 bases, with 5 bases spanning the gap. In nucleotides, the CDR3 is TGCGCCAGCAGCTTGCTCAACTCTGGAAACACCATATATTTT. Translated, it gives CASSLLNSGNTIYF.

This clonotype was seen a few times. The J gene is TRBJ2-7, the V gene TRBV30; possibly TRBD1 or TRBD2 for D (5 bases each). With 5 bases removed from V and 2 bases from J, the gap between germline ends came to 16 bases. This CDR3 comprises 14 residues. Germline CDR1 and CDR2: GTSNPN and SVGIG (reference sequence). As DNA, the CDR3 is TGTGCCTGGTCCTTAGGGGTCGGGGCCTACGAGCAGTACTTC. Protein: CAWSLGVGAYEQYF.

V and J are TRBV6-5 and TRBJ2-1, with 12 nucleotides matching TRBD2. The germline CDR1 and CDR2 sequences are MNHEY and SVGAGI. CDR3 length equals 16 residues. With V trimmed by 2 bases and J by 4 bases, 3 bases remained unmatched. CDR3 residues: CASSYPGLAGYNEQFF. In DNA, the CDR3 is TGTGCCAGCAGTTACCCTGGACTAGCGGGATACAATGAGCAGTTCTTC.

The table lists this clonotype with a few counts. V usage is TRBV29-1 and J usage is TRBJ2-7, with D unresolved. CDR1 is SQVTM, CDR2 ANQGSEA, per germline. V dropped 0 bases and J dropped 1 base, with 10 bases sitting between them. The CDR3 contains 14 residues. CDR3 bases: TGCAGCGTTGAAGATCTTAAAAGTTCCTACGAGCAGTACTTC. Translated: CSVEDLKSSYEQYF.